A single sample gave rise to the 19 T cell receptor beta chains below, sequenced in a study of T cells in tumors after PD-1 blockade. Using immunoSEQ multiplex PCR, the repertoire was profiled, and TCRdb retains in-frame clones only, with some absent. The table lists 35,000 or so clones, over 75% of them singletons. The sample here was PBMCs, taken before anti-PD-1 treatment. Receptor source: a human donor with basal cell carcinoma.

J is TRBJ1-1 and V is TRBV7-6; D possibly corresponds to TRBD1 (5 bases). Trimming removed 3 bases from V and 4 bases from J, with 9 bases in between. Germline-derived CDR1 and CDR2 are SGHVS and FNYEAQ. CDR3 size: 13 residues. CDR3 loop: CASSFRVGTEAFF. The CDR3 nucleotides are TGTGCCAGCAGCTTCAGGGTGGGCACTGAAGCTTTCTTT. Drawing the rest from reference TRBV7-6 and TRBJ1-1, the complete variable domain is GAGVSQSPRYKVTKRGQDVALRCDPISGHVSLYWYRQALGQGPEFLTYFNYEAQQDKSGLPNDRFSAERPEGSISTLTIQRTEQRDSAMYRCASSFRVGTEAFFGQGTRLTVV.

This chain joins TRBV10-1 and TRBJ2-7; D is perhaps TRBD1 or TRBD2 (7 bases each). Germline CDR1 WNHNN, CDR2 SYGVQD (reference sequence). Trimming pared 7 bases from V and 4 bases from J, leaving 20 bases between. The length of the CDR3 is 15 residues. This chain's CDR3 is CASNLGGTAPYEQYF. DNA for the CDR3: TGCGCCAGCAACTTGGGGGGGACAGCGCCTTACGAGCAGTACTTC.

A few counts support this clone. The V gene is TRBV5-1, the J gene TRBJ1-6; 9 bases are a match to TRBD1. This CDR3 contains 16 residues. Germline V CDR1 and CDR2: SGHRS, YFSETQ. J lost 4 bases, V lost 5 bases, and 7 bases had no gene match. The CDR3 coding sequence is TGCGCCAGCAGTCCCGGGACAGGGAGATATAATTCACCCCTCCACTTT. This sequence encodes CASSPGTGRYNSPLHF.

The chain carries TRBV21-1 and TRBJ2-7; TRBD2 is the table's D call and was not checked against the DNA. TRBV21-1 is a pseudogene segment. The CDR3 loop spans 19 amino acids. The CDR3 protein is CASRRPHGLAGEGGYEQYF. The CDR3 DNA is TGTGCCAGCAGAAGACCACACGGACTAGCGGGAGAGGGGGGATACGAGCAGTACTTC.

This chain uses TRBV3-1 (or the pseudogene TRBV3-2) with TRBJ2-4; possible D gene TRBD2, 7 bases. Trimming cost V 3 bases and J 8 bases, with 11 bases left between them. There are 13 residues in the CDR3. CDR1 is LGHDT and CDR2 is YNNKEL in the germline V gene (reference sequence). The CDR3 reads CASSQRGPDIQYF. In DNA form, the CDR3 reads TGTGCCAGCAGCCAGCGGGGGCCGGACATTCAGTACTTC.

The chain uses TRBV5-1 and TRBJ2-1, with 10 nucleotides matching TRBD2. The CDR3 covers 14 residues. CDR1 is SGHRS, CDR2 YFSETQ, per germline. The V and J ends lost 3 bases and 3 bases, in that order; junction bases with no gene match: 0. This CDR3 reads CASSSSGSYNEQFF. In nucleotides, the CDR3 is TGCGCCAGCAGCTCTAGCGGGAGCTACAATGAGCAGTTCTTC.

This clone was counted a few times. This chain connects TRBV11-3 to TRBJ1-1; D gene ambiguous. V lost 10 bases to trimming and J lost 1 base, with 13 bases between them. Germline V gene lookup returns CDR1 SGHNT and CDR2 YENEEA. The CDR3 has 13 amino acids. In nucleotides, the CDR3 is TGTGCCATCACACCAGGCGGGAACACTGAAGCTTTCTTT. This translates into CAITPGGNTEAFF. Full variable domain (missing parts from reference TRBV11-3 and TRBJ1-1): EAGVVQSPRYKIIEKKQPVAFWCNPISGHNTLYWYLQNLGQGPELLIRYENEEAVDDSQLPKDRFSAERLKGVDSTLKIQPAELGDSAVYLCAITPGGNTEAFFGQGTRLTVV.

The V call is TRBV19, the J call TRBJ2-7, with 14 bases aligning to TRBD2. Per the germline V gene, CDR1 is LNHDA and CDR2 is SQIVND (reference sequence). The CDR3 has 14 amino acids. V trimming: 10 bases; J trimming: 4 bases; junction bases outside the gene matches: 6. The CDR3 DNA follows: TGTGCCACGGGGACTAGCGGGAGATCGTACGAGCAGTACTTC. Protein: CATGTSGRSYEQYF.

This clone occurred a few times. The rearrangement uses TRBV2 and TRBJ1-1, with 7 bases aligning to TRBD1. The CDR3 is 16 amino acids. Germline V gene lookup returns CDR1 SNHLY and CDR2 FYNNEI. J lost 2 bases, V lost 5 bases, and 11 bases had no gene match. The CDR3: CASSNRDSHINTEAFF. The CDR3 nucleotides are TGTGCCAGCAGTAACCGGGACAGCCATATTAACACTGAAGCTTTCTTT.

The chain joins TRBV27 to TRBJ2-5; TRBD2 agrees at 8 bases. Germline V gives CDR1 MNHEY, CDR2 SMNVEV (reference sequence). V dropped 5 bases and J dropped 4; count of bases not matched to a gene: 9. The CDR3 is 15 residues long. CDR3 sequence: CASSPGAGVGETQYF. The CDR3 nucleotides read TGTGCCAGCAGTCCCGGAGCGGGAGTTGGAGAGACCCAGTACTTC.

The chain links TRBV19 to TRBJ2-4; 10 positions agree with TRBD2. The CDR3 extends over 17 amino acids. Germline V gene data show CDR1 as LNHDA and CDR2 as SQIVND (reference sequence). After removal of 3 bases from V and 1 base from J, the junction contained 6 bases not matched to a gene. Here the CDR3 reads CASSIWTSGEAKNIQYF. In DNA form, the CDR3 reads TGTGCCAGTAGTATCTGGACTAGCGGTGAGGCCAAAAACATTCAGTACTTC. Complete variable domain (other parts from reference TRBV19 and TRBJ2-4): DGGITQSPKYLFRKEGQNVTLSCEQNLNHDAMYWYRQDPGQGLRLIYYSQIVNDFQKGDIAEGYSVSREKKESFPLTVTSAQKNPTAFYLCASSIWTSGEAKNIQYFGAGTRLSVL.

The chain couples TRBV7-8 to TRBJ2-3; TRBD1 matches 10 bases. Germline CDR1 reads SGHVS; CDR2 reads FQNEAQ. The J segment lost 4 bases and the V segment lost 2 bases, leaving 6 bases of the junction unmatched. CDR3 length: 16 residues. The CDR3 spells CASSLNSGTGADTQYF. The CDR3 region has the DNA TGTGCCAGCAGCTTAAATTCCGGGACAGGGGCAGATACGCAGTATTTT.

This chain uses TRBV19 with TRBJ1-2, with D perhaps TRBD1 (5 bases). Trimming took off 5 bases at V and 3 bases at J, with 19 bases between the two ends. The CDR3 runs 16 residues. Per germline, CDR1 LNHDA and CDR2 SQIVND (reference sequence). The CDR3 region is CASSPSDSRRDYGYTF. The DNA of the CDR3 is TGTGCCAGTAGTCCCAGCGACAGCAGGAGGGACTATGGCTACACCTTC.

Of note for this clone: A junction end diverges from the germline sequence, so it may reflect a read error. The rearrangement joins TRBV7-2 to TRBJ1-2; D ambiguous. The germline CDR1 and CDR2 sequences are SGHTA and FQGNSA. The CDR3 runs to 13 residues. The CDR3 bases are TGTGCCAGCAGCTTAGCGATAAAAGGTTCTAGTCACTTC. It is translated as CASSLAIKGSSHF.

The V call is TRBV7-3, the J call TRBJ2-6, with D unresolved. V gave up 5 bases and J gave up 0 bases, with 8 bases separating them. Looked up from germline, CDR1 is SGHTA and CDR2 is FQGTGA. The CDR3 runs to 15 residues. The CDR3 loop reads CASSPMGSGANVLTF. The CDR3 nucleotides are TGTGCCAGCAGCCCCATGGGCTCTGGGGCCAACGTCCTGACTTTC.

The genes are TRBV28 and TRBJ1-1, with 9 bases that match TRBD1. The junction had 16 bases not matched to a gene; V was cut back by 6 bases and J by 2 bases. The germline V gene encodes CDR1 MDHEN and CDR2 SYDVKM. This CDR3 has 18 residues. The CDR3 is CASRISPRYRGRNTEAFF. The CDR3 DNA reads as TGTGCCAGCAGGATATCACCCCGATACAGGGGGCGAAACACTGAAGCTTTCTTT.

The chain joins TRBV9 to TRBJ2-5, with 13 bases lining up with TRBD2. The ends lost 4 bases at V and 2 bases at J; junction bases unmatched: 8. The CDR3 runs 17 residues. Germline V gene data show CDR1 as SGDLS and CDR2 as YYNGEE. The CDR3 nucleotides read TGTGCCAGCAGCCCTTACCGGACTAGCGGGAGACAAGAGACCCAGTACTTC. Its translation is CASSPYRTSGRQETQYF.

V is TRBV9 and J is TRBJ2-7; D unclear. V was trimmed by 3 bases and J by 6 bases, leaving 13 bases between them. This CDR3 is built from 13 residues. CDR1 is SGDLS, CDR2 YYNGEE, per germline. The CDR3 protein is CASSATINSEQYF. The DNA of the CDR3 is TGTGCCAGCAGCGCCACCATAAACAGCGAGCAGTACTTC.

This CDR3 is CASSPTWTESEQFF. As DNA, the CDR3 is TGTGCCAGCAGTCCGACCTGGACAGAAAGTGAGCAGTTCTTC. This rearrangement joins TRBV27 to TRBJ2-1, with a weak D call TRBD1 (6 bases). CDR1 and CDR2 (germline): MNHEY, SMNVEV (reference sequence). V was cut by 5 bases and J by 9 bases, with 17 bases left in between. The CDR3 totals 14 residues.